This TCR beta chain originates from a study of T cell responses to AZD1222 COVID-19 vaccine (dated by TCRdb to the early 2020s). About the investigation overall: AZD1222 recipients whose second dose came at about 4 weeks and those whose second dose came at about 12 weeks were combined into one group, since spike-specific TCR depth and breadth did not differ between the two schedules. A total of around 240 trial participants underwent TCR sequencing, of whom approximately 200 had received two doses of AZD1222 and some 25 had received two doses of the MenACWY control vaccine. Trial participants were enrolled by age into subgroups of 18-55, 56-69 and 70-plus years, and roughly 160, 29 and 62 TCR-sequenced participants, respectively, were included in these subgroups. Findings and caveats that apply to the study as a whole: Nearly half of unique spike-specific TCRs reportedly recognized epitopes outside regions mutated in the B.1.351 and B.1.1.7 variants. Because no day 14 peak-response samples were available, repertoires were characterized only after the peak T cell response. In the small 56-69-year group, the increase in depth fell short of significance, most likely because of low power. Vaccine-associated CD4 TCRs spanned the whole spike protein, with dominant responses in regions 160-218 and 743-854. A significant rise in spike-specific TCR breadth and depth was observed after two AZD1222 doses relative to day 0 and relative to MenACWY recipients. Most participants were white British and females outnumbered males, and the authors suggested that clonal diversity may have been underestimated. Conclusions about previously exposed vaccinees are limited, since just five or six AZD1222 recipients were seropositive for SARS-CoV-2 at baseline.

Inclusive of the bounding cysteine and phenylalanine, the CDR3 is 13 residues long. Only the CDR3 portion is preserved as DNA: 39 bases, with reading frame beginning at the first base. V loses 4 bases at its end and J loses 8 bases; junction bases beyond the gene matches: 4. As encoded in the germline V gene, CDR1 is SGHRS while CDR2 is YFSETQ. The CDR3 regions of human TCRbeta chains were subjected to immunosequencing. The published analysis was carried out like this. Repertoire TCRs were checked for matches against a reference library of SARS-CoV-2-specific TCRs that had been generated using the MIRA antigen-specificity platform. Breadth was defined as the fraction of unique TCRs that were SARS-CoV-2-associated. Depth was defined as the fraction of total T cells that were SARS-CoV-2-associated. Using the MIRA data, every spike-specific TCR was mapped to the spike region that the TCR reacted to and assigned to either a CD4 or a CD8 class. Log10-transformed breadth and depth values were compared by one-way ANOVA with Sidak's multiple comparisons tests. As stored in TCRdb, this immuneACCESS dataset retains in-frame rearrangements with V and J assigned. A fraction of the clones does not appear; measured against another copy, unresolved V genes explain less than half of the discrepancy, and the remainder lacks a known reason. For V, J and clone size, that table is used; D and trimming come from the DNA. The sample contains fewer than 250,000 clones, almost 95% of them found a single time. The leading ten clones occupy about 1.2% of the sample.

The sample's time point label, in plain terms: baseline before first vaccination. Vaccinee samples were obtained from the UK trials COV001 and COV002, which included a single-blind randomized controlled phase 2/3 trial of AZD1222 (ChAdOx1 nCoV-19) in healthy adults. For TCRbeta chain sequencing, PBMC samples from trial participants were taken at day 0 and at day 28 after the second dose. This clone was detected only once. What this receptor recognizes is not known. Base qualities are not at hand, and no much larger clone is one base apart. The sequencing used peripheral blood, collected on day 0 of AZD1222 vaccination. This sequence originates from an adult in good health. The chain links TRBV5-1 with TRBJ2-1; TRBD1 aligns with 9 central bases. The base sequence is TGCGCCAGCAGCCGGGACAGGGTCCATGAGCAGTTCTTC. This yields the protein CASSRDRVHEQFF.